A selection of T cell receptor beta chains follows, all from one sample in a study of blood T cell repertoires in COVID-19. Only in-frame clones appear in the TCRdb table, and some are missing; sequencing was by immunoSEQ multiplex PCR. The data hold tens of thousands of clones, with less than 95% observed a single time. The sample was peripheral blood. Every receptor here comes from a man aged 18 to 30 with COVID-19, enrolled during active disease. Both conserved end residues are part of each CDR3. D genes are given only for firm matches. Only part of the rows carry a size: once, few, many, or a class if the clone is expanded.

size	D	V	J	CDR3	DNA
NA	NA	TRBV7-6	TRBJ1-4	CASSRLHEKLLF	TGTGCCAGCAGCCGACTTCATGAAAAACTGCTTTTT
once	TRBD1	TRBV4-1	TRBJ2-6	CASSQDSWDRASGANVLTF	TGCGCCAGCAGCCAAGACTCATGGGACAGGGCATCTGGGGCCAACGTCCTGACTTTC
NA	TRBD2	TRBV27	TRBJ2-1	CASSMTSVNEQFF	TGTGCCAGCAGTATGACTAGCGTCAATGAGCAGTTCTTC
NA	NA	TRBV6-5	TRBJ2-7	CASSYDRYEQYF	TGTGCCAGCAGTTACGACAGATACGAGCAGTACTTC
few	TRBD1	TRBV6-4	TRBJ2-1	CASSSTGENNEQFF	TGTGCCAGCAGTTCGACAGGGGAAAACAATGAGCAGTTCTTC
NA	NA	TRBV30	TRBJ1-2	CAWSVVGAHYGYTF	TGTGCCTGGAGTGTAGTGGGGGCCCACTATGGCTACACCTTC
NA	NA	TRBV29-1	TRBJ2-5	CSVERVAGSGETQYF	TGCAGCGTTGAAAGGGTAGCAGGGTCAGGAGAGACCCAGTACTTC
NA	TRBD1	TRBV19	TRBJ2-7	CASSRVRQGPYEQYF	TGTGCCAGTAGTAGGGTCCGACAGGGACCCTACGAGCAGTACTTC
NA	NA	TRBV5-4	TRBJ2-1	CASSNGGLRQVERNEQFF	TGTGCCAGCAGCAATGGGGGTTTGCGACAGGTCGAGAGGAATGAGCAGTTCTTC
NA	NA	TRBV28	TRBJ2-1	CASSLGYNEQFF	TGTGCCAGCAGTCTCGGTTACAATGAGCAGTTCTTC